This T cell receptor (beta chain) was captured by sequencing in a study of T cells after yellow fever vaccination. This clonotype was counted ten times or more. Germline V gives CDR1 MNHEY, CDR2 SVGEGT. The CDR3 runs to 15 residues. V lost 7 bases to trimming and J lost 5 bases; unmatched junction nucleotides: 10. TCRdb re-derived calls from the 5' RACE reads in MiXCR, one entry per CDR3 protein. The sample has about 160,000 distinct CDR3 sequences, about 7% seen once. The specimen comprised CD4+ T cells sorted from PBMCs, sampled 5 to 6 days after the first yellow fever vaccination. This rearrangement joins TRBV6-2 or TRBV6-3 to TRBJ2-2; 7 nucleotides line up with TRBD2. The TCR comes from a young man who received the YFV17D yellow fever vaccine. The CDR3 nucleotides are TGTGCCAGCACGCGGGAGCGGGTTCGGACCGGGGAGCTGTTTTTT. Amino acids: CASTRERVRTGELFF.